The 30 T cell receptor beta chains presented below share a single source sample, sequenced in a study of T cell repertoires in cytomegalovirus infection. Antigens of these TCRs are unknown. One entry per CDR3 protein results from TCRdb running MiXCR on the reads. The data contain 80,000 to 95,000 distinct CDR3 sequences, about 29% of them singletons. Sequencing used CD8+ T cells from cultured PBMCs, obtained from culture after CMV antigen stimulation. The receptors derive from a human donor in good health (CMV status not recorded). Some clones in this sample may be carry-over from other donors' samples.

The chain joins TRBV2 to TRBJ1-4; D is ambiguous. Germline-derived CDR1 and CDR2 are SNHLY and FYNNEI. V lost 8 bases, J lost 0 bases, and 10 bases lay in between. CDR3 length: 14 residues. The CDR3 loop is CASVSSATNEKLFF. In DNA, the CDR3 is TGTGCCAGCGTAAGCTCTGCAACTAATGAAAAACTGTTTTTT.

The CDR3 DNA reads TGTGCCAGCAGTTTGGGGAGATGGGGGAGGTGGTTCTTC. The encoded protein is CASSLGRWGRWFF. V is TRBV7-6 and J is TRBJ2-1, with D possibly TRBD2 on 6 matching bases. This CDR3 comprises 13 residues. Germline values: CDR1 SGHVS, CDR2 FNYEAQ. V lost 6 bases, J lost 15 bases, and 21 bases lay in between.

The gene calls are TRBV7-8 and TRBJ2-7; no reliable D call. Between the trimmed V and J ends, which lost 2 bases and 6 bases, there was a span of 14 bases. The CDR3 sequence is 14 residues long. CDR1 is SGHVS and CDR2 is FQNEAQ in the germline V gene. CDR3: CASSLYATESEQYF. CDR3 sequence (DNA): TGTGCCAGCAGCTTATACGCTACCGAGAGCGAGCAGTACTTC.

The chain joins TRBV24-1 to TRBJ2-7; the match to TRBD1 covers 8 bases. Germline assignment: CDR1 KGHDR and CDR2 SFDVKD. This CDR3 contains 15 residues. V gave up 7 bases and J gave up 2 bases; unmatched junction bases: 9. The CDR3 sequence is CATRDDRGDPYEQYF. In nucleotides, the CDR3 is TGTGCCACCAGAGACGACAGGGGAGACCCCTACGAGCAGTACTTC.

The gene calls are TRBV19 and TRBJ1-1; the D is unclear. This CDR3 contains 13 residues. The V gene's germline CDR1 is LNHDA and CDR2 SQIVND (reference sequence). Trimming took off 1 base at V and 3 bases at J, with 6 bases between the two ends. CDR3 protein: CASSIGAYTEAFF. CDR3 in DNA: TGTGCCAGTAGTATAGGGGCGTACACTGAAGCTTTCTTT.

This clonotype showed up many times. The chain employs TRBV7-9 and TRBJ2-1; no firm D call. This CDR3 is 13 amino acids long. Trimming shortened V by 0 bases and J by 6 bases, and 6 bases separated the two germline ends. Germline V gives CDR1 SEHNR, CDR2 FQNEAQ (reference sequence). CDR3: CASSLAGGNEQFF. DNA of the CDR3: TGTGCCAGCAGCTTAGCGGGCGGCAATGAGCAGTTCTTC.

The chain is built from TRBV28 and TRBJ2-3, with D uncertain. This CDR3 is 10 amino acids long. Germline assignment: CDR1 MDHEN and CDR2 SYDVKM. Deletions cut 8 bases from V and 4 bases from J, with 4 bases between. CDR3 bases: TGTGCCAGCTGGGCAGATACGCAGTATTTT. It yields the protein CASWADTQYF.

This sequence joins TRBV5-4 and TRBJ2-1; 9 bases fit TRBD1. V lost 3 bases to trimming and J lost 3 bases; unmatched junction nucleotides: 7. The length of the CDR3 is 16 residues. Per germline, CDR1 SGHNT and CDR2 YYREEE (reference sequence). DNA for the CDR3: TGTGCCAGCAGCTCCCCGGGACAGGGAATCTACAATGAGCAGTTCTTC. It yields the protein CASSSPGQGIYNEQFF.

V and J are TRBV19 and TRBJ2-3, with 11 bases that match TRBD1. There are 15 residues in the CDR3. Germline V gives CDR1 LNHDA, CDR2 SQIVND (reference sequence). J gave up 3 bases and V 4 bases, and 3 bases lay outside the gene matches. CDR3 loop: CASSTGTGGTDTQYF. CDR3 nucleotides: TGTGCCAGTAGTACCGGGACAGGGGGAACAGATACGCAGTATTTT.

This clonotype was seen at least ten times. This CDR3 reads CASSSMMSSYNEQFF. The CDR3 nucleotides read TGTGCCAGCAGCTCGATGATGAGCTCCTACAATGAGCAGTTCTTC. The chain recombines TRBV7-3 with TRBJ2-1, with D unclear. Germline V lookup: CDR1 SGHTA, CDR2 FQGTGA. Trimming pared 4 bases from V and 0 bases from J, leaving 10 bases between. This CDR3 spans 15 amino acids.

The gene calls are TRBV28 and TRBJ2-2; no firm D call. The CDR3 runs to 15 residues. V was shortened by 5 bases and J by 8 bases, with 18 bases between the two germline ends. Germline assignment: CDR1 MDHEN and CDR2 SYDVKM. Here the CDR3 DNA reads TGTGCCAGCAGTCTCGAAGTCCTGGAAACGGGGGAGCTGTTTTTT. Residues: CASSLEVLETGELFF.

This rearrangement joins TRBV20-1 to TRBJ2-3; tentative D call: TRBD2 (7 bases). Deletions cut 6 bases from V and 3 bases from J, with 22 bases between. This CDR3 region has 16 residues. Germline CDR1 DFQATT, CDR2 SNEGSKA (reference sequence). This chain's CDR3 is CSASPGGLLGTDTQYF. For the CDR3, the DNA is TGCAGTGCCTCCCCCGGGGGGCTTTTAGGGACAGATACGCAGTATTTT.

The CDR3 reads CSVVEVSSYEQYF. For the CDR3, the DNA is TGCAGCGTTGTTGAGGTTTCTTCCTACGAGCAGTACTTC. The chain employs TRBV29-1 and TRBJ2-7; D is ambiguous. Looked up from germline, CDR1 is SQVTM and CDR2 is ANQGSEA. The CDR3 extends over 13 amino acids. V lost 4 bases, J lost 1 base, and 11 bases lay in between.

V usage is TRBV12-3 or TRBV12-4 and J usage is TRBJ1-2; D is unclear. Trimming took 6 bases from V and 3 from J, leaving 14 bases between them. This CDR3 is built from 14 residues. DNA for the CDR3: TGTGCCAGCAGCTCTTACCCGTGGGACTATGGCTACACCTTC. The encoded protein is CASSSYPWDYGYTF.

This clonotype was detected only a few times. The chain uses TRBV20-1 and TRBJ2-1, with 9 bases identical to TRBD2. The trim removed 6 bases at V and 0 bases at J, leaving 15 bases unmatched. Germline CDR1 and CDR2: DFQATT and SNEGSKA (reference sequence). The CDR3 spans 18 residues. The CDR3 region has the DNA TGCAGTGCCCCGGACATGGCAGCGGGGGGTGGCTCCTACAATGAGCAGTTCTTC. Translating it yields CSAPDMAAGGGSYNEQFF.

This clonotype was seen only a few times. This chain uses TRBV6-6 with TRBJ1-6; 12 bases are shared with TRBD1. Germline V gene data show CDR1 as MNHNY and CDR2 as SVGAGI (reference sequence). The CDR3 covers 15 residues. The V segment lost 7 bases and the J segment 9 bases; nucleotides outside the gene matches: 7. In DNA form, the CDR3 reads TGTGCCAGCACCTTAGGGACAGGGGGCAGTTCACCCCTCCACTTT. Translation gives CASTLGTGGSSPLHF.

V is TRBV12-5 and J is TRBJ1-2; a weak D match, TRBD1 (6 bases). Trimming took 5 bases from V and 6 from J, leaving 16 bases between them. There are 14 residues in the CDR3. Per germline, CDR1 LGHNT and CDR2 FRNRAP. In DNA form, the CDR3 reads TGTGCTAGTGGTACGGACAGCGCTACGGATGGCTACACCTTC. The encoded protein is CASGTDSATDGYTF.

The chain has TRBV4-1 and TRBJ2-7, with D perhaps matching TRBD2 (5 bases). CDR1 is MGHRA and CDR2 is YSYEKL in the germline V gene. The V and J ends lost 0 bases and 3 bases respectively, with 15 bases between them. The CDR3 has 16 amino acids. The CDR3 is CASSQDPDGEYYEQYF. The CDR3 DNA reads TGCGCCAGCAGCCAAGATCCGGACGGGGAATACTACGAGCAGTACTTC.

This clonotype was counted many times. This chain joins TRBV20-1 and TRBJ1-4; 8 bases line up with TRBD1. V lost 5 bases and J lost 3; bases outside the gene matches: 2. The CDR3 totals 13 residues. Germline assignment: CDR1 DFQATT and CDR2 SNEGSKA (reference sequence). CDR3 sequence: CSAEGQANEKLFF. The CDR3 coding sequence is TGCAGTGCTGAGGGACAGGCTAATGAAAAACTGTTTTTT.

At least ten counts were recorded for this clonotype. V usage is TRBV6-1 and J usage is TRBJ2-1; the D call may be TRBD1 or TRBD2 (6 bases each). The CDR3 has 15 amino acids. V was cut by 3 bases and J by 5 bases, with 14 bases left in between. The germline CDR1 and CDR2 sequences are MNHNS and SASEGT. For the CDR3, the DNA is TGTGCCAGCAGTGAGGGGTGGGGGGCGAACAATGAGCAGTTCTTC. Its protein product is CASSEGWGANNEQFF.

This clonotype was seen many times. The chain employs TRBV12-3 or TRBV12-4 and TRBJ2-3; D unclear. V was cut by 6 bases and J by 1 base, with 5 bases left in between. CDR3 length: 12 residues. The CDR3 bases are TGTGCCAGCAGACGGGGCACAGATACGCAGTATTTT. It is translated as CASRRGTDTQYF.

The chain recombines TRBV5-1 with TRBJ2-7; D is unresolved. V was trimmed by 2 bases and J by 3 bases, leaving 6 bases between them. The CDR3 contains 12 residues. The V gene's germline CDR1 is SGHRS and CDR2 YFSETQ. CDR3 sequence: CASSFDRYEQYF. For the CDR3, the DNA is TGCGCCAGCAGCTTCGATCGCTACGAGCAGTACTTC.

CDR3 DNA: TGTGCCAGCAGTGAGACAGGGAGGGGTGAAAAACTGTTTTTT. It is translated as CASSETGRGEKLFF. The chain is built from TRBV12-3 or TRBV12-4 and TRBJ1-4, with TRBD1 identical over 7 bases. The junction had 7 bases not matched to a gene; V was cut back by 5 bases and J by 7 bases. The CDR3 length is 14 residues.

This clonotype has ten or more counts. This chain joins TRBV2 and TRBJ2-7; no clear D gene. Trimming stripped 7 bases from V and 0 bases from J, with 10 bases between. Germline CDR1 reads SNHLY; CDR2 reads FYNNEI. The CDR3 is 13 residues long. Here the CDR3 reads CASTEADSYEQYF. As DNA, the CDR3 is TGTGCCAGCACGGAAGCCGACTCCTACGAGCAGTACTTC.

This clonotype turned up a few times. The CDR3, as DNA: TGTGCCAGCAGCCTCCAGGGCCCGAGAAATGAAAAACTGTTTTTT. Translating it yields CASSLQGPRNEKLFF. This chain links TRBV27 with TRBJ1-4; possible D gene TRBD1, 5 bases. Trimming took 6 bases from V and 5 from J, leaving 16 bases between them. The CDR3 has 15 residues. The germline CDR1 and CDR2 sequences are MNHEY and SMNVEV (reference sequence).

V is TRBV9 and J is TRBJ2-5, with 8 bases identical to TRBD2. The junction had 8 bases not matched to a gene; V was cut back by 2 bases and J by 5 bases. Germline CDR1 is SGDLS and CDR2 is YYNGEE. This CDR3 spans 15 amino acids. In nucleotides, the CDR3 is TGTGCCAGCAGCGTTGCCGGGGGGGCCCTGGAGACCCAGTACTTC. This sequence encodes CASSVAGGALETQYF.

This clonotype was seen more than once but under ten times. The gene calls are TRBV11-3 and TRBJ2-1, with TRBD2 matching over 13 bases. From germline, CDR1 is SGHNT and CDR2 YENEEA. The CDR3 totals 17 residues. Trimming removed 4 bases from V and 4 bases from J; junction bases left unmatched: 7. The DNA of the CDR3 is TGTGCCAGCAGCTCGCCGCCGGGACTAGCGGGGTACAATGAGCAGTTCTTC. It encodes CASSSPPGLAGYNEQFF.

The rearrangement uses TRBV11-2 and TRBJ2-5; 7 positions match TRBD2. Germline lookup yields CDR1 SGHAT and CDR2 FQNNGV. This CDR3 has 15 residues. The V segment lost 1 base and the J segment 5 bases; nucleotides outside the gene matches: 7. The CDR3 sequence: CASSLVGGDLETQYF. The CDR3, as DNA: TGTGCCAGCAGCTTAGTGGGGGGGGATTTGGAGACCCAGTACTTC. Drawing the rest from reference TRBV11-2 and TRBJ2-5, the complete variable domain is EAGVAQSPRYKIIEKRQSVAFWCNPISGHATLYWYQQILGQGPKLLIQFQNNGVVDDSQLPKDRFSAERLKGVDSTLKIQPAKLEDSAVYLCASSLVGGDLETQYFGPGTRLLVL.

The chain recombines TRBV7-2 with TRBJ1-2; TRBD1 aligns across 9 bases. V lost 8 bases to trimming and J lost 4 bases; unmatched junction nucleotides: 8. CDR3 length: 14 residues. The germline CDR1 and CDR2 sequences are SGHTA and FQGNSA. The DNA for the CDR3 is TGTGCCAGCGGAGGGACAGGGCACGGCTATGGCTACACCTTC. Its translation: CASGGTGHGYGYTF.

In its sample, this clonotype ranks as medium-sized. The V call is TRBV19, the J call TRBJ2-1, with TRBD1 as a possible D gene (6 bases). CDR1 LNHDA and CDR2 SQIVND come from the germline V gene (reference sequence). V was cut by 5 bases and J by 3 bases, with 8 bases left in between. The CDR3 extends over 13 amino acids. CDR3 in DNA: TGTGCCAGTAGTCTGGACAGCTACAATGAGCAGTTCTTC. Protein: CASSLDSYNEQFF.